What follows describes a single TCR beta chain. Its antigen is undetermined. The sample is drawn from a study of T cell responses to AZD1222 COVID-19 vaccine. Study results and caveats: Donors were mostly white British, more females; clonal diversity possibly underestimated. Vaccine-associated CD4 TCRs ranged over spike, dominating at 160-218 and 743-854.

Data came from immunoSEQ multiplex PCR; TCRdb stores just in-frame clones and leaves some out. The sample has 120,000 to 150,000 clones, about 93% seen once. The V segment lost 6 bases and the J segment 0 bases; nucleotides outside the gene matches: 10. Looked up from germline, CDR1 is LNHDA and CDR2 is SQIVND (reference sequence). The CDR3 runs to 16 residues. The sequence came from an adult in good health. V gene TRBV19 combines with J gene TRBJ1-1; 7 bases agree with TRBD1. The sample here was peripheral blood, taken on day 0 of AZD1222 vaccination. The chain's CDR3 is CASSGGGGGMNTEAFF. CDR3 in DNA: TGTGCCAGTAGCGGGGGCGGAGGGGGCATGAACACTGAAGCTTTCTTT. Full variable domain (rest looked up from reference TRBV19 and TRBJ1-1): DGGITQSPKYLFRKEGQNVTLSCEQNLNHDAMYWYRQDPGQGLRLIYYSQIVNDFQKGDIAEGYSVSREKKESFPLTVTSAQKNPTAFYLCASSGGGGGMNTEAFFGQGTRLTVV.